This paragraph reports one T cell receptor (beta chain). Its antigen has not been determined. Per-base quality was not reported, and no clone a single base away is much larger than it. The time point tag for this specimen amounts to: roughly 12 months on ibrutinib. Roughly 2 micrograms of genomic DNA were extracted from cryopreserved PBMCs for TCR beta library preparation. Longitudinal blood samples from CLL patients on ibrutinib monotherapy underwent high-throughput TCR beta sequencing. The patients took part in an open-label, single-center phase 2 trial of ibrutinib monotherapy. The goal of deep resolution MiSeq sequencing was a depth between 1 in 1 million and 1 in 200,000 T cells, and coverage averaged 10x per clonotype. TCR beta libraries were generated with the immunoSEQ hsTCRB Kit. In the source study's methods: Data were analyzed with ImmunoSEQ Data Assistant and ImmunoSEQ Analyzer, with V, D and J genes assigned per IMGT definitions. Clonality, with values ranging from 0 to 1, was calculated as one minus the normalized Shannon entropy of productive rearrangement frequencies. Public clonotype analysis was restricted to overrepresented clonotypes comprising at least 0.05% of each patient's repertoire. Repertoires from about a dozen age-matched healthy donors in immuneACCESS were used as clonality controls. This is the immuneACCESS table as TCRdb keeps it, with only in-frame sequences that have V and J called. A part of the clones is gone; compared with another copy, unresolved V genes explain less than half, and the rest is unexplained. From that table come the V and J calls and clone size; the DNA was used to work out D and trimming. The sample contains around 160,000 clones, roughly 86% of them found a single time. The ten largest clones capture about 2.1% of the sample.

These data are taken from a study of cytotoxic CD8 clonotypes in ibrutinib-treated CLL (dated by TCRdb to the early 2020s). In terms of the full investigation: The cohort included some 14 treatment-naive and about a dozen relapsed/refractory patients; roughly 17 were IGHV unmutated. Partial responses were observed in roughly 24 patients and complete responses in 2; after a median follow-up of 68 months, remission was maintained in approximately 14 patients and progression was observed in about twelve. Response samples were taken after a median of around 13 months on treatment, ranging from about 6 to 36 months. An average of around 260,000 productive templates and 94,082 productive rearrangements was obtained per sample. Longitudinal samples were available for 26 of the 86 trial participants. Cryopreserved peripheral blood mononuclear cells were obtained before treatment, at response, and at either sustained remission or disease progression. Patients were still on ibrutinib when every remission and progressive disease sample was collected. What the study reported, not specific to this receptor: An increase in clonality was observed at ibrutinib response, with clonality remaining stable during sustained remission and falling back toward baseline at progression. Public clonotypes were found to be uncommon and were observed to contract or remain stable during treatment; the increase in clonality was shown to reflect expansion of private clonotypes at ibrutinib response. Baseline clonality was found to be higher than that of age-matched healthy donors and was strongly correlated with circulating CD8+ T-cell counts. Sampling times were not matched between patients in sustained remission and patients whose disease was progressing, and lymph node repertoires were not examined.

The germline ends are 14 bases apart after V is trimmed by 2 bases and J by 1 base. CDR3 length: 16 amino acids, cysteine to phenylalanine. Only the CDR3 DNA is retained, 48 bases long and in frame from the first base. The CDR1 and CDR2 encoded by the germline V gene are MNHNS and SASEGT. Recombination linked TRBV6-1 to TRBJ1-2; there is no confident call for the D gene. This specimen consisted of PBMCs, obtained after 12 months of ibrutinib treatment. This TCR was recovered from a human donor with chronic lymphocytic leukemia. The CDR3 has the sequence CASSESPWLVNYGYTF. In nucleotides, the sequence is TGTGCCAGCAGTGAATCCCCGTGGTTAGTTAACTATGGCTACACCTTC.